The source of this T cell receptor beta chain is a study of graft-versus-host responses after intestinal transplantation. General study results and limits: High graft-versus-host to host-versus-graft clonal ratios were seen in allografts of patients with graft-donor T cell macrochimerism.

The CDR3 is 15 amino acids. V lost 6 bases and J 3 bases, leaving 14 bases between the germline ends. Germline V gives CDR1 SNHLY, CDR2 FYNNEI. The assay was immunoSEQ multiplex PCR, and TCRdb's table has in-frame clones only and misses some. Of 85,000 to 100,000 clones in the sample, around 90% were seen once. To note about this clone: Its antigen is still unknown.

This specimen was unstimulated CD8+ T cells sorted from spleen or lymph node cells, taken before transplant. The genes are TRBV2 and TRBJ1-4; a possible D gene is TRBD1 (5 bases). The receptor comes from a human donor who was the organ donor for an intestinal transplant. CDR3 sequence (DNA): TGTGCCAGCAGCGCCTACAGGCCCCCTAATGAAAAACTGTTTTTT. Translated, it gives CASSAYRPPNEKLFF. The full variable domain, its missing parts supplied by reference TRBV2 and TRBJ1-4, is EPEVTQTPSHQVTQMGQEVILRCVPISNHLYFYWYRQILGQKVEFLVSFYNNEISEKSEIFDDQFSVERPDGSNFTLKIRSTKLEDSAMYFCASSAYRPPNEKLFFGSGTQLSVL.